Presented here are 8 T cell receptor beta chains from one specimen sequenced in a study of response to subunit inactivated influenza vaccine. TCRdb re-called the RT-PCR reads through MiXCR, storing one row per CDR3 protein. This table holds approximately 730,000 distinct CDR3 sequences, roughly 14% found once. The sample here was PBMCs from blood, taken 14 to 15 days before vaccination. These TCRs come from a man between 50 and 59 years old who received an inactivated influenza vaccine.

This clonotype was counted between two and nine times. This chain joins TRBV4-3 and TRBJ2-2; tentatively, D is TRBD1 (6 bases). The germline V gene has CDR1 LGHNA and CDR2 YSLEER. CDR3 length: 17 residues. With 0 bases removed from V and 1 base from J, the gap between germline ends came to 12 bases. The CDR3 region is CASSQDAGTLNTGELFF. The CDR3 nucleotides read TGCGCCAGCAGCCAAGACGCAGGGACACTGAACACCGGGGAGCTGTTTTTT.

V and J are TRBV5-8 and TRBJ2-1; the D is unclear. CDR3 size: 13 residues. Germline values: CDR1 SGHTS, CDR2 YDEGEE. V lost 0 bases to trimming and J lost 8 bases, with 9 bases between them. CDR3 in amino acids: CASSLGSIHEQFF. CDR3 DNA: TGTGCCAGCAGCTTGGGGTCTATCCATGAGCAGTTCTTC. Full variable domain (rest looked up from reference TRBV5-8 and TRBJ2-1): EAGVTQSPTHLIKTRGQQATLRCSPISGHTSVYWYQQALGLGLQFLLWYDEGEERNRGNFPPRFSGRQFPNYSSELNVNALELEDSALYLCASSLGSIHEQFFGPGTRLTVL.

The chain combines TRBV27 with TRBJ2-7; D is possibly TRBD1 (6 bases). The CDR3 loop spans 15 amino acids. Germline lookup yields CDR1 MNHEY and CDR2 SMNVEV (reference sequence). Trimming took off 5 bases at V and 2 bases at J, with 16 bases between the two ends. CDR3 coding DNA: TGTGCCAGCAGTCCGGGCCAGGGGATCCCCTACGAGCAGTACTTC. Translation gives CASSPGQGIPYEQYF.

This clonotype has at least ten counts. V is TRBV28 and J is TRBJ1-6; the D is unclear. The CDR3 is 16 amino acids. Between the trimmed V and J ends, which lost 8 bases and 0 bases, there was a span of 14 bases. Per germline, CDR1 MDHEN and CDR2 SYDVKM. CDR3 loop: CASSLPDDSYNSPLHF. CDR3 in DNA: TGTGCCAGCTCCCTACCAGACGACTCCTATAATTCACCCCTCCACTTT.

This clonotype was observed a handful of times. The chain employs TRBV7-6 and TRBJ2-7, with D maybe TRBD1 (5 bases). The CDR3 has 15 amino acids. Trimming stripped 2 bases from V and 5 bases from J, with 16 bases between. CDR1 SGHVS and CDR2 FNYEAQ come from the germline V gene. CDR3 DNA sequence: TGTGCCAGCAGCTTATCTCCAGTCCCCAGGGACGAGCAGTACTTC. Translating it yields CASSLSPVPRDEQYF. The full variable domain, rest sourced from reference TRBV7-6 and TRBJ2-7, is GAGVSQSPRYKVTKRGQDVALRCDPISGHVSLYWYRQALGQGPEFLTYFNYEAQQDKSGLPNDRFSAERPEGSISTLTIQRTEQRDSAMYRCASSLSPVPRDEQYFGPGTRLTVT.

This rearrangement joins TRBV20-1 to TRBJ2-3, with 12 nucleotides matching TRBD2. CDR1 is DFQATT, CDR2 SNEGSKA, per germline (reference sequence). After removal of 5 bases from V and 0 bases from J, the junction contained 6 bases not matched to a gene. The CDR3 is 16 residues long. For the CDR3, the DNA is TGCAGTGCTGTCGGACTAGCGGGGTGGAGCACAGATACGCAGTATTTT. It codes for CSAVGLAGWSTDTQYF.

In its sample, this clonotype was seen a few times. The J gene is TRBJ2-6, the V gene TRBV29-1; D is undetermined. Germline CDR1 reads SQVTM; CDR2 reads ANQGSEA. V gave up 7 bases and J gave up 0 bases, with 10 bases separating them. The CDR3 runs to 14 residues. This CDR3 reads CSALPGSGANVLTF. The CDR3 DNA follows: TGCAGCGCCCTGCCGGGCTCTGGGGCCAACGTCCTGACTTTC.

This clonotype occurred a few times. The genes are TRBV20-1 and TRBJ2-1; maybe TRBD2 (5 bases). The CDR3 covers 15 residues. The V end was cut by 6 bases, the J end by 0 bases, with 15 bases between. CDR1 is DFQATT, CDR2 SNEGSKA, per germline (reference sequence). CDR3 residues: CSALHLEGSYNEQFF. CDR3 nucleotide sequence: TGCAGTGCGCTCCATTTAGAGGGCTCCTACAATGAGCAGTTCTTC.